This T cell receptor beta chain was recorded in a study of tissue T cells after allogeneic stem cell transplantation. General study findings and limits: Only a limited share of tissue TCRs appeared in blood or spleen. Some tissue clones might be persisting host cells; their alloreactivity or antigen specificity was not determined.

On this clone itself: The antigen is not known. The germline and genes are mouse ones. The read falls 1 residue short of the CDR3 end, and the missing part is taken from the germline J gene.

Measured with immunoSEQ multiplex PCR; TCRdb has only the in-frame clones, and not every one. Found here are more than 45,000 clones, roughly 73% of them singletons; the top ten hold around 0.67%. Germline CDR1 reads KGHPV; CDR2 reads FQNQEV (reference sequence). After removal of 3 bases from V and 6 bases from J, the junction contained 6 bases not matched to a gene. This CDR3 has 15 residues. The sequenced sample consisted of sorted cells pooled from one or two spleens. This clonotype was sampled from a pool of C57BL/6 mice in good health. The rearrangement links TRBV26 to TRBJ2-1; TRBD1 agrees at 9 bases. Partial CDR3 DNA: TGTGCCAGCAGTCTCCTACAGGGGGCGCGTGCTGAGCAGTTC. Encoded protein: CASSLLQGARAEQF. The entire CDR3 is CASSLLQGARAEQFF.